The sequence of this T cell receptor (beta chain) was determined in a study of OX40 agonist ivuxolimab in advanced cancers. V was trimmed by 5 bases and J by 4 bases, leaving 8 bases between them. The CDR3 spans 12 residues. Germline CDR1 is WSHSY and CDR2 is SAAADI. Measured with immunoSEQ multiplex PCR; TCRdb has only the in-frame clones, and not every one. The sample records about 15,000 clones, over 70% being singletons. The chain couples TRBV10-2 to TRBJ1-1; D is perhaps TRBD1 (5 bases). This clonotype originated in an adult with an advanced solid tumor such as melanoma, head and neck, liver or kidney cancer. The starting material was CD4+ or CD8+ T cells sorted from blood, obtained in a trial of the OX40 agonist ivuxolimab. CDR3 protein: CASSPGTTEAFF. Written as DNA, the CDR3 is TGCGCCAGCAGTCCGGGGACCACTGAAGCTTTCTTT.